This T cell receptor beta chain was identified in a study of shared clonotypes between healthy human individuals. Background on the study: Every donor yielded three CD4 naive, three CD4 memory, two CD8 naive and one CD8 memory plate.

Data came from immunoSEQ multiplex PCR; TCRdb stores just in-frame clones and leaves some out. This sample has approximately 740,000 clones, with about 92% found just once. CD45RO negativity and positive selection for CCR7 defined naive CD8 cells, a population that excluded terminally differentiated effector memory CD45RA+ cells. General study findings and limits: Sampling involved blood alone; tissue repertoires likely differ.

Trimming pared 7 bases from V and 2 bases from J, leaving 18 bases between. The CDR3 covers 15 residues. Germline V lookup: CDR1 MDHEN, CDR2 SYDVKM. This clone was counted a single time. Its antigen is undetermined. The sequenced material came from naive CD8+ T cells sorted from blood. The chain is built from TRBV28 and TRBJ2-7; D possibly corresponds to TRBD2 (6 bases). The clonotype comes from a man under 40 in good health. This CDR3 is CASTKPLTSTYEQYF. CDR3 coding DNA: TGTGCCAGCACAAAGCCCCTGACTAGTACCTACGAGCAGTACTTC.